What follows are 26 T cell receptor beta chains derived from one specimen sequenced in a study of T cell responses to AZD1222 COVID-19 vaccine. The data were produced by immunoSEQ multiplex PCR, yet TCRdb's version contains in-frame clones alone and is incomplete. Of around 150,000 clones listed, 90% to 95% are singletons. This specimen consisted of peripheral blood, obtained 28 days after the second AZD1222 dose. The receptors were gathered from an adult who received the AZD1222 COVID-19 vaccine.

The chain couples TRBV30 to TRBJ1-4, with no clear D. Trimming removed 3 bases from V and 0 bases from J, with 11 bases in between. The CDR3 length is 15 residues. Germline-derived CDR1 and CDR2 are GTSNPN and SVGIG (reference sequence). CDR3 sequence: CAWRIPAATNEKLFF. CDR3 bases: TGTGCCTGGAGAATCCCCGCGGCAACTAATGAAAAACTGTTTTTT.

The rearrangement links TRBV19 to TRBJ2-1; 8 nucleotides agree with TRBD1. Looked up from germline, CDR1 is LNHDA and CDR2 is SQIVND (reference sequence). V was pared by 6 bases and J by 5 bases, with 6 bases of the junction left unmatched. This CDR3 is 14 amino acids long. This CDR3 is CASSVRTGNNEQFF. The CDR3 DNA sequence: TGTGCCAGTAGCGTCCGGACAGGGAACAATGAGCAGTTCTTC.

The CDR3 DNA reads TGTGCCAGCAGTTCTGTTAACGGGCGTGGGACTAGCGGTTTCTATGAGCAGTTCTTC. As protein: CASSSVNGRGTSGFYEQFF. V and J are TRBV28 and TRBJ2-1, with TRBD2 identical over 11 bases. Germline CDR1 MDHEN, CDR2 SYDVKM. The length of the CDR3 is 19 residues. Trimming took 4 bases from V and 8 from J; bases not matched to a gene: 19.

V gene TRBV28 combines with J gene TRBJ2-7, with TRBD2 as a possible D gene (6 bases). Trimming pared 5 bases from V and 1 base from J, leaving 12 bases between. Germline CDR1 and CDR2: MDHEN and SYDVKM. This CDR3 region has 14 residues. In DNA, the CDR3 is TGTGCCAGCAGTACCGTCGGGGGTTCCTACGAGCAGTACTTC. Translated, it gives CASSTVGGSYEQYF.

CDR3 protein: CASSLEGWGERDGTDTQYF. The CDR3 DNA reads as TGCGCCAGCAGCTTGGAGGGGTGGGGAGAGCGGGATGGCACAGATACGCAGTATTTT. The chain uses TRBV5-1 and TRBJ2-3, with TRBD2 identical over 7 bases. Germline V lookup: CDR1 SGHRS, CDR2 YFSETQ. V lost 0 bases and J lost 1; bases outside the gene matches: 14. CDR3 length: 19 residues.

This chain uses TRBV6-1 with TRBJ1-5; TRBD1 is a possible D gene (5 bases). V dropped 4 bases and J dropped 4 bases, with 17 bases sitting between them. CDR1 MNHNS and CDR2 SASEGT come from the germline V gene. The CDR3 loop spans 16 amino acids. The CDR3 here is CASSAQGAGRNQPQHF. CDR3 in DNA: TGTGCCAGCAGTGCACAAGGGGCTGGGCGAAATCAGCCCCAGCATTTT.

The count of this clone is one. The chain is built from TRBV4-1 and TRBJ1-2, with D perhaps TRBD1 (5 bases). In germline, CDR1 is MGHRA, CDR2 YSYEKL. The CDR3 covers 16 residues. The V and J ends lost 0 bases and 0 bases respectively, with 11 bases between them. The CDR3 region has the DNA TGCGCCAGCAGCCAAGAAATCCAGGGAACTAACTATGGCTACACCTTC. It specifies CASSQEIQGTNYGYTF.

The gene calls are TRBV6-2 or TRBV6-3 and TRBJ2-7; the D is unclear. The CDR3 sequence is 16 residues long. From germline, CDR1 is MNHEY and CDR2 SVGEGT. V was clipped by 2 bases and J by 3 bases, with 17 bases between them. CDR3 loop: CASSYTYSFGDYEQYF. The CDR3 region has the DNA TGTGCCAGCAGTTACACCTACTCCTTTGGGGACTACGAGCAGTACTTC.

This clone was picked up a small number of times. The chain joins TRBV7-2 to TRBJ1-5; D not resolved. The V and J ends lost 3 bases and 2 bases respectively, with 17 bases between them. CDR1 is SGHTA, CDR2 FQGNSA, per germline. CDR3 size: 17 residues. The chain's CDR3 is CASSLGWGSQGNQPQHF. The CDR3 nucleotides read TGTGCCAGCAGCTTGGGGTGGGGAAGTCAAGGCAATCAGCCCCAGCATTTT.

The chain links TRBV14 to TRBJ1-1; the D is unclear. CDR1 and CDR2 (germline): SGHDN, FVKESK. The CDR3 is made up of 17 amino acids. Trimming stripped 1 base from V and 0 bases from J, with 15 bases between. CDR3 protein: CASSQVAVGLLNTEAFF. The CDR3 nucleotides are TGTGCCAGCAGCCAAGTAGCTGTAGGGCTGCTGAACACTGAAGCTTTCTTT.

The rearrangement uses TRBV30 and TRBJ2-5; 8 positions agree with TRBD1. Unmatched junction bases numbered 6, after V lost 3 bases and J lost 3 bases. Germline lookup yields CDR1 GTSNPN and CDR2 SVGIG (reference sequence). The CDR3 has 14 residues. In DNA, the CDR3 is TGTGCCTGGAGAGATTACAGGGGGGAAGAGACCCAGTACTTC. Protein product: CAWRDYRGEETQYF.

This sequence joins TRBV19 and TRBJ1-1; 7 bases map to TRBD1. V gave up 5 bases and J gave up 5 bases; unmatched junction bases: 8. CDR1 is LNHDA, CDR2 SQIVND, per germline (reference sequence). The CDR3 covers 14 residues. CDR3 loop: CASSSSDRWTEAFF. As DNA, the CDR3 is TGTGCCAGTAGTTCTTCGGACAGGTGGACTGAAGCTTTCTTT.

This sequence joins TRBV4-1 and TRBJ1-2; D is undetermined. V was shortened by 4 bases and J by 5 bases, with 14 bases between the two germline ends. CDR1 and CDR2 from the germline V gene are MGHRA and YSYEKL. The CDR3 sequence is 14 residues long. The DNA for the CDR3 is TGCGCCAGCAGCCCCACCCTAGGGCAGTATGGCTACACCTTC. This translates into CASSPTLGQYGYTF.

V and J are TRBV27 and TRBJ2-7; weak D call: TRBD2 (6 bases). Trimming removed 0 bases from V and 2 bases from J, with 14 bases in between. The CDR3 extends over 16 amino acids. The germline CDR1 and CDR2 sequences are MNHEY and SMNVEV (reference sequence). In nucleotides, the CDR3 is TGTGCCAGCAGTTTATCTACTAGCACGAGGACCTACGAGCAGTACTTC. This gives the protein CASSLSTSTRTYEQYF.

The chain is built from TRBV4-1 and TRBJ1-1; no reliable D call. V was pared by 1 base and J by 7 bases, with 10 bases between. This CDR3 has 13 residues. Per the germline V gene, CDR1 is MGHRA and CDR2 is YSYEKL. The CDR3 DNA reads TGCGCCAGCAGCCAAGTGCCGTCGGTTGAAGCTTTCTTT. Translated: CASSQVPSVEAFF.

A note on this clone: One junction end disagrees with the germline gene, perhaps due to a read error. The V gene is TRBV30, the J gene TRBJ2-5; D gene unclear. Germline CDR1 is GTSNPN and CDR2 is SVGIG (reference sequence). CDR3 size: 15 residues. CDR3 amino acids: CAWTPGVVSVESQYF. The CDR3 nucleotides are TGTGCCTGGACGCCCGGCGTGGTTTCCGTTGAGAGCCAGTACTTC.

The rearrangement joins TRBV4-2 to TRBJ2-1; 11 bases agree with TRBD2. The length of the CDR3 is 17 residues. Germline assignment: CDR1 LGHNA and CDR2 YNFKEQ. Germline trimming cut 3 bases from V and 4 bases from J; bases unmatched to any gene: 8. The CDR3 region has the DNA TGTGCCAGCAGCCATGATAGCGGGAGGGCTGCATACAATGAGCAGTTCTTC. This sequence encodes CASSHDSGRAAYNEQFF.

The rearrangement links TRBV13 to TRBJ1-1; D unresolved. The CDR3 consists of 14 residues. Germline V CDR1 and CDR2: PRHDT, FYEKMQ (reference sequence). V lost 0 bases to trimming and J lost 10 bases, with 15 bases between them. CDR3 DNA: TGTGCCAGCAGCTTAGGCCTCGGTGGTAGTTCAGCTTTCTTT. Translated: CASSLGLGGSSAFF.

The CDR3 sequence is CASSYSGVIRQYF. CDR3 bases: TGTGCCAGCAGTTACTCCGGGGTCATAAGGCAGTACTTC. The chain is built from TRBV6-2 or TRBV6-3 and TRBJ2-7; perhaps TRBD2 as D (5 bases). This CDR3 spans 13 amino acids. Trimming cost V 0 bases and J 9 bases, with 12 bases left between them. CDR1 is MNHEY, CDR2 SVGEGT, per germline.

The chain has TRBV9 and TRBJ2-1, with unresolved D. The ends were cut back, 0 bases at V and 0 bases at J, with 10 bases in the middle. Germline V gene sequence: CDR1 SGDLS, CDR2 YYNGEE. The CDR3 loop spans 16 amino acids. CDR3 sequence (DNA): TGTGCCAGCAGCGTAGGCCAATCGAGCTCCTACAATGAGCAGTTCTTC. Its translation: CASSVGQSSSYNEQFF. Using reference TRBV9 and TRBJ2-1 for the parts outside the CDR3, the full variable domain is DSGVTQTPKHLITATGQRVTLRCSPRSGDLSVYWYQQSLDQGLQFLIQYYNGEERAKGNILERFSAQQFPDLHSELNLSSLELGDSALYFCASSVGQSSSYNEQFFGPGTRLTVL.

This clone occurred a few times. The chain links TRBV10-3 to TRBJ1-1, with D hard to call. This CDR3 comprises 13 residues. Trimming took 3 bases from V and 0 from J, leaving 5 bases between them. The germline gives CDR1 ENHRY, CDR2 SYGVKD. In DNA form, the CDR3 reads TGTGCCATCAGTGATAGTATGAACACTGAAGCTTTCTTT. Residues: CAISDSMNTEAFF.

CDR3 protein: CASLGGRTYNEQFF. CDR3 coding DNA: TGTGCCAGTTTGGGTGGACGGACCTACAATGAGCAGTTCTTC. The gene calls are TRBV27 and TRBJ2-1; unclear D gene. Germline loops: CDR1 MNHEY, CDR2 SMNVEV (reference sequence). V was pared by 9 bases and J by 2 bases, with 14 bases between. The CDR3 length is 14 residues.

The chain is built from TRBV18 and TRBJ1-2, with 9 bases aligning to TRBD1. The J segment lost 8 bases and the V segment lost 3 bases, leaving 7 bases of the junction unmatched. The CDR3 is 14 amino acids. Germline values: CDR1 KGHSH, CDR2 LQKENI. DNA for the CDR3: TGTGCCAGCTCACCTGCCGGGACAGGGTACGGCTACACCTTC. It encodes CASSPAGTGYGYTF.

V and J are TRBV5-4 and TRBJ2-7, with a tentative D call TRBD1 (6 bases). The CDR3 sequence is 13 residues long. The germline V and J ends were trimmed by 4 bases and 6 bases, with 14 bases remaining between them. Looked up from germline, CDR1 is SGHNT and CDR2 is YYREEE (reference sequence). In DNA, the CDR3 is TGTGCCAGCAGCCTAACAGGGTTAAGCGAGCAGTACTTC. Translating it yields CASSLTGLSEQYF.

This chain uses TRBV23-1 with TRBJ2-1; unclear D gene. TRBV23-1 is an ORF, and what it does is uncertain. The CDR3 is 13 amino acids. V lost 1 base, J lost 7 bases, and 8 bases lay in between. CDR3 coding DNA: TGCGCCAGCAGTCAATTTTTGGGTAATGAGCAGTTCTTC. Protein sequence: CASSQFLGNEQFF.

The J gene is TRBJ2-7, the V gene TRBV15; perhaps TRBD1 as D (5 bases). This CDR3 contains 14 residues. Trimming cost V 0 bases and J 5 bases, with 11 bases left between them. Germline loops: CDR1 LNHNV, CDR2 YYDKDF (reference sequence). CDR3 bases: TGTGCCACCAGCAGAGAGGCAGGGTGGCACGAGCAGTACTTC. Its translation: CATSREAGWHEQYF.